This TCR beta chain stems from a study of T cell responses to AZD1222 COVID-19 vaccine. At the level of the study: Analysis merged second doses at about 4 or about 12 weeks.

Here immunoSEQ multiplex PCR was the method, and the copy in TCRdb shows in-frame clones only, minus some. Of 160,000 or so clones listed, around nine tenths are singletons. This clone showed up just once. Its cognate antigen is unknown. The germline CDR1 and CDR2 sequences are SGHAT and FQDESV (reference sequence). V was shortened by 6 bases and J by 7 bases, with 12 bases between the two germline ends. This CDR3 region has 13 residues. Study outcomes and limitations: Increases in Spike-specific TCR breadth and depth were seen after two AZD1222 doses. Epitopes outside B.1.351 and B.1.1.7 mutated regions reportedly drew nearly half of spike TCRs.

The source of this sequence is an adult in good health. Specimen: peripheral blood, collected on day 0 of AZD1222 vaccination. The rearrangement links TRBV11-1 to TRBJ2-2; D may be TRBD2 (5 bases). The CDR3 DNA is TGTGCCAGCAGTATCCTAGCTGACGGGGAGCTGTTTTTT. It encodes CASSILADGELFF. Filled out from reference TRBV11-1 and TRBJ2-2, the complete variable domain reads EAEVAQSPRYKITEKSQAVAFWCDPISGHATLYWYRQILGQGPELLVQFQDESVVDDSQLPKDRFSAERLKGVDSTLKIQPAELGDSAMYLCASSILADGELFFGEGSRLTVL.